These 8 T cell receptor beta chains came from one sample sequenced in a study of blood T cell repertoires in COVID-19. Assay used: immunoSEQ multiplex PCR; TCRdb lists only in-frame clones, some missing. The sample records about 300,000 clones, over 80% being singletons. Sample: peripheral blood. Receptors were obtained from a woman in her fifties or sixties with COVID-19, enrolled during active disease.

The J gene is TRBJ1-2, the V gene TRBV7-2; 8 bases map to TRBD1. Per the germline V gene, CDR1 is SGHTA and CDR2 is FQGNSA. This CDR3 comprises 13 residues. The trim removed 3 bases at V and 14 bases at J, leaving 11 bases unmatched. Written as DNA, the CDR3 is TGTGCCAGCAGCTTCCGGGACAGGCCAAGGAATACCTTC. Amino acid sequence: CASSFRDRPRNTF.

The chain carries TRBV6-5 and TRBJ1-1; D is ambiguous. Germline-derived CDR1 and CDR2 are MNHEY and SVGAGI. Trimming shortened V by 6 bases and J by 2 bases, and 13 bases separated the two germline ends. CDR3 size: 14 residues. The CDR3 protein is CASRVEGGNTEAFF. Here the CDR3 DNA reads TGTGCCAGCAGAGTGGAAGGAGGAAACACTGAAGCTTTCTTT.

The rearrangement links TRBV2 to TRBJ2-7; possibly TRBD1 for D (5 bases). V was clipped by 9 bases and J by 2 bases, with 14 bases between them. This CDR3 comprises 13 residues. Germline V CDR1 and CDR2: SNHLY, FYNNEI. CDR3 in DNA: TGTGCCAGAGGGGTGGCAGGCGCCTACGAGCAGTACTTC. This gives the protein CARGVAGAYEQYF.

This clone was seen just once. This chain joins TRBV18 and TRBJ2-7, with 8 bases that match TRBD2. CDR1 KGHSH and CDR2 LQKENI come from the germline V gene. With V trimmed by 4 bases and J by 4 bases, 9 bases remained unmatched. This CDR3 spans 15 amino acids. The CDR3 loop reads CASSRGGTGNYEQYF. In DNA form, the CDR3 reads TGTGCCAGCTCACGCGGGGGGACGGGGAATTACGAGCAGTACTTC.

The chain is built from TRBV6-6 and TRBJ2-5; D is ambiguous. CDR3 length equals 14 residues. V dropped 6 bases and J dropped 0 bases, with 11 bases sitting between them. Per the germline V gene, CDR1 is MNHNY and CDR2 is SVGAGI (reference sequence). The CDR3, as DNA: TGTGCCAGCAGCCACAAGGAGTACCAAGAGACCCAGTACTTC. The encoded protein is CASSHKEYQETQYF.

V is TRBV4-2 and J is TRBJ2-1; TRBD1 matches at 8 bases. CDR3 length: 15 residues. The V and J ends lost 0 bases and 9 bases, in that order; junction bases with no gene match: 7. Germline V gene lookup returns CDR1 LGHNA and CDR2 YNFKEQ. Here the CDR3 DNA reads TGTGCCAGCAGCCAAGACCGGACAGGGCGGGGTGAGCAGTTCTTC. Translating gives CASSQDRTGRGEQFF.

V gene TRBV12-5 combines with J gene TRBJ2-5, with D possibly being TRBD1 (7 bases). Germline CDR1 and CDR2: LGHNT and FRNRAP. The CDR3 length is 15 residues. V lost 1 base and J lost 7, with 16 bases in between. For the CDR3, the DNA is TGTGCTAGTGGTTTGGGTCAGGGGGGAGGATGGACCCAGTACTTC. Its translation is CASGLGQGGGWTQYF.

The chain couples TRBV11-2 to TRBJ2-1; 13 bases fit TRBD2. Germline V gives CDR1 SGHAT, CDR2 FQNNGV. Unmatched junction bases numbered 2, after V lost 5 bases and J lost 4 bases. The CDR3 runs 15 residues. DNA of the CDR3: TGTGCCAGCAGCCGGACTAGCGGGGGATACAATGAGCAGTTCTTC. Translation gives CASSRTSGGYNEQFF.